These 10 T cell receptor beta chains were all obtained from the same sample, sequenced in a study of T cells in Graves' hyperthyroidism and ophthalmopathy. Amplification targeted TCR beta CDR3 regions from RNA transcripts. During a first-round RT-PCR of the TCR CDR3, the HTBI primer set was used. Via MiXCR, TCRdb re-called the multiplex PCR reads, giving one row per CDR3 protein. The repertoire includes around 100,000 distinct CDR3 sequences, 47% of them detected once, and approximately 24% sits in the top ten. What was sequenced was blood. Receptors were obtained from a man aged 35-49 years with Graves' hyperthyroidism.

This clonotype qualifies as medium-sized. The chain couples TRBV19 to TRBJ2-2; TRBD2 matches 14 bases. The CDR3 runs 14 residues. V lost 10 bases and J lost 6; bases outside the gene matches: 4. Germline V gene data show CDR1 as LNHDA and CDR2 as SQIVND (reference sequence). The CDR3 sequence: CATGLAGGSGELFF. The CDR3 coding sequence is TGTGCCACTGGACTAGCGGGAGGATCCGGGGAGCTGTTTTTT.

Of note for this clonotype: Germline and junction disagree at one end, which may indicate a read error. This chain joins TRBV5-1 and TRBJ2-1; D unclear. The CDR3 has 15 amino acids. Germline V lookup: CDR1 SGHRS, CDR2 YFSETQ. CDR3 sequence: CVSSLALQSYNEQFF. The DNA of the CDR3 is TGCGTCAGCAGCTTGGCCCTGCAGTCCTATAATGAGCAGTTCTTC.

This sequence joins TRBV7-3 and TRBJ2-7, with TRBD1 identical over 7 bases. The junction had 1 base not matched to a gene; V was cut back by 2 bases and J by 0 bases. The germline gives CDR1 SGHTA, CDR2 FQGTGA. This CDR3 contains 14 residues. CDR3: CASSLGTASYEQYF. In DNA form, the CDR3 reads TGTGCCAGCAGCTTAGGGACAGCCTCCTACGAGCAGTACTTC.

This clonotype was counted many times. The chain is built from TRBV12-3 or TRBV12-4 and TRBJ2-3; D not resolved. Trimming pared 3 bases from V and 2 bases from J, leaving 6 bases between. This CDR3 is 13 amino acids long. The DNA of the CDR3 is TGTGCCAGCAGTTTGAAATCCACAGATACGCAGTATTTT. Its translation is CASSLKSTDTQYF.

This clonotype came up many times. The CDR3 loop reads CASSQEVEQGYNEQFF. The CDR3 DNA reads TGCGCCAGCAGCCAAGAGGTGGAACAGGGTTACAATGAGCAGTTCTTC. The chain uses TRBV4-1 and TRBJ2-1; possibly TRBD1 for D (6 bases). The CDR3 is 16 amino acids. Trimming took 0 bases from V and 4 from J, leaving 13 bases between them. Per germline, CDR1 MGHRA and CDR2 YSYEKL.

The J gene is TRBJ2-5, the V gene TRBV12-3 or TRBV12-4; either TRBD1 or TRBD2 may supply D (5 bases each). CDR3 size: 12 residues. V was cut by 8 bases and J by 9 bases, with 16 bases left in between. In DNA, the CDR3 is TGTGCCAGCCAACGGGGCAATCAGCCCCAGTACTTC. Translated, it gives CASQRGNQPQYF.

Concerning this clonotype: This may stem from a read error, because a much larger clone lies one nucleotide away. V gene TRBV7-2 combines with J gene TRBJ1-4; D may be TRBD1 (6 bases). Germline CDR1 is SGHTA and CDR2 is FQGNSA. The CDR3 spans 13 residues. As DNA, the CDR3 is TGCGCCAGCAGCCAGGACAGAAATGAAGAACTGTTTTTT. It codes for CASSQDRNEELFF.

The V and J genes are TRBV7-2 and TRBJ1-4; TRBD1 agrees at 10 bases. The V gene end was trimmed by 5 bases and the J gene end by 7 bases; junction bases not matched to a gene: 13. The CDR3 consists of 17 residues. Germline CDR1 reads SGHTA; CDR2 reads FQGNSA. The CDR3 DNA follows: TGTGCCAGCAGCCCACGGGGACAGGGGTCCTTCACTGAAAAACTGTTTTTT. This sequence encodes CASSPRGQGSFTEKLFF.

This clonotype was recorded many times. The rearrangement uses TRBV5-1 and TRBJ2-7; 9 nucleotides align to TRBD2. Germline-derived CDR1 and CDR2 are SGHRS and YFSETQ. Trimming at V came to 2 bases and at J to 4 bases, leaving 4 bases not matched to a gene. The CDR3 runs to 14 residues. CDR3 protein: CASSFSGSRYEQYF. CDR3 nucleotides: TGCGCCAGCAGCTTTAGCGGGAGTAGGTACGAGCAGTACTTC.

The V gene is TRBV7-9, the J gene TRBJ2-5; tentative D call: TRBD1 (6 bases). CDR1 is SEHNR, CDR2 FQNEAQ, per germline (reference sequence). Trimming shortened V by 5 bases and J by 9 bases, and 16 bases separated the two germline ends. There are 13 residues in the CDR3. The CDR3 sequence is CASSRTDNQPQYF. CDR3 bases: TGTGCCAGCAGCCGGACAGACAATCAGCCCCAGTACTTC.